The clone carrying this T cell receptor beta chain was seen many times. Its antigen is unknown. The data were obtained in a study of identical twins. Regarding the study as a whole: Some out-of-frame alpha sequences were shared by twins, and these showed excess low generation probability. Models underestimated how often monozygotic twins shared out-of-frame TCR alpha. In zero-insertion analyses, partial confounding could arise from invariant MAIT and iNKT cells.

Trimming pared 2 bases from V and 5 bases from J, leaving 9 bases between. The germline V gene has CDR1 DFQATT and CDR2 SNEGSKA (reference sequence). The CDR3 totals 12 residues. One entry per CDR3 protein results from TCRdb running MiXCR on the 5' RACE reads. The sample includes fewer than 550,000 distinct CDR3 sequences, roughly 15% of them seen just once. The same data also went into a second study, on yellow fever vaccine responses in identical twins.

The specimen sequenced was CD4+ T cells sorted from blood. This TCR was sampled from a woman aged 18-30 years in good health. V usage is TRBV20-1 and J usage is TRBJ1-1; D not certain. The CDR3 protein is CSARQVLTEAFF. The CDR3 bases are TGCAGTGCTAGACAGGTCCTGACTGAAGCTTTCTTT.